The clone carrying this TCR beta chain was recorded many times. What it recognizes is unknown. Only in-frame clones appear in the TCRdb table, and some are missing; sequencing was by immunoSEQ multiplex PCR. This table has some 150,000 clones, about 76% appearing once. This sample is part of a study of cytotoxic CD8 clonotypes in ibrutinib-treated CLL. Study in general: Investigators reported around 25 partial and 2 complete responses; after median around 6 years, approximately 15 patients remained remitted and about 12 progressed. On average, around 85,000 productive rearrangements and around 230,000 productive templates per sample. Study conclusions and caveats: Investigators sampled sustained-remission and progressing patients at differing times. Public clonotypes, an uncommon group, contracted or remained stable on treatment.

CDR1 and CDR2 from the germline V gene are SGHAT and FQNNGV. With 5 bases removed from V and 10 bases from J, the gap between germline ends came to 17 bases. The CDR3 covers 13 residues. The material was PBMCs, obtained after 24 months of ibrutinib treatment. This TCR derives from a human donor with chronic lymphocytic leukemia. The J gene is TRBJ1-1, the V gene TRBV11-2; weak D call: TRBD1 (5 bases). The CDR3 region has the DNA TGTGCCAGCAGCCTGCGGGACGGGCAAGGAGCTTTCTTT. Its translation is CASSLRDGQGAFF.